One sample yielded the 26 T cell receptor beta chains listed below, sequenced in a study of T-cell reconstitution after alpha-beta-depleted transplantation in children. For TCRbeta, the library was prepared with unique molecular identifiers. In TCRdb, the PCR reads were re-called with MiXCR into one record per CDR3 protein. Among about 230,000 distinct CDR3 sequences listed, 9.7% were seen once. The sample consisted of PBMCs from the stem cell graft donor, taken from the stem cell graft. These receptors originate from a human donor who donated a stem cell graft to a child with SCID.

This clonotype has a count of ten or more. The gene calls are TRBV20-1 and TRBJ1-2, with a possible D match to TRBD1 (5 bases). Germline V gives CDR1 DFQATT, CDR2 SNEGSKA (reference sequence). The CDR3 is 12 amino acids. Trimming stripped 1 base from V and 8 bases from J, with 11 bases between. In nucleotides, the CDR3 is TGCAGTGCTAGAGCCAGGGAGGACGGCTACACCTTC. Translation: CSARAREDGYTF.

This clonotype has ten or more counts. The chain employs TRBV5-1 and TRBJ1-1, with 7 bases fitting TRBD1. V dropped 3 bases and J dropped 1; count of bases not matched to a gene: 6. CDR1 is SGHRS and CDR2 is YFSETQ in the germline V gene. This CDR3 comprises 15 residues. CDR3 DNA: TGCGCCAGCAGCTATGGACAGGCGAGGAACACTGAAGCTTTCTTT. Translated: CASSYGQARNTEAFF.

This clonotype was seen many times. The rearrangement links TRBV12-3 or TRBV12-4 to TRBJ1-5; no firm D call. The CDR3 is made up of 15 amino acids. Trimming took 3 bases from V and 2 from J, leaving 11 bases between them. CDR3 DNA sequence: TGTGCCAGCAGTTTCGGAAGGGATCGCAATCAGCCCCAGCATTTT. This sequence encodes CASSFGRDRNQPQHF.

This clonotype was observed many times. The chain recombines TRBV24-1 with TRBJ2-2; 8 nucleotides match TRBD2. CDR1 is KGHDR, CDR2 SFDVKD, per germline. The CDR3 sequence is 17 residues long. Unmatched junction bases numbered 6, after V lost 4 bases and J lost 0 bases. CDR3 in amino acids: CATSEVSGNANTGELFF. The CDR3, as DNA: TGTGCCACCAGTGAGGTTAGCGGGAACGCGAACACCGGGGAGCTGTTTTTT.

This clonotype appeared many times. The rearrangement joins TRBV11-2 to TRBJ2-3; maybe TRBD1 (6 bases). The CDR3 extends over 12 amino acids. Between the trimmed V and J ends, which lost 2 bases and 15 bases, there was a span of 15 bases. CDR1 and CDR2 (germline): SGHAT, FQNNGV. The CDR3 DNA reads TGTGCCAGCAGCTTACAACATGGACAGCTCTATTTT. Translation: CASSLQHGQLYF. Full variable domain (rest looked up from reference TRBV11-2 and TRBJ2-3): EAGVAQSPRYKIIEKRQSVAFWCNPISGHATLYWYQQILGQGPKLLIQFQNNGVVDDSQLPKDRFSAERLKGVDSTLKIQPAKLEDSAVYLCASSLQHGQLYFGPGTRLTVL.

This clonotype was detected ten times or more. Relative to the germline gene, one junction end is altered; a read error may explain this. This chain joins TRBV4-1 and TRBJ1-4; 7 positions match TRBD1. This CDR3 has 16 amino acids. Germline V gene lookup returns CDR1 MGHRA and CDR2 YSYEKL. This CDR3 is CASSRELGGFNGKLFF. For the CDR3, the DNA is TGCGCCAGCAGCCGGGAATTAGGGGGCTTCAATGGAAAACTGTTTTTT.

This clonotype was found a few times. This rearrangement joins TRBV21-1 to TRBJ2-5; the tabulated D call, TRBD2, remains unverified against the DNA. TRBV21-1 is assigned pseudogene status. The CDR3 runs to 16 residues. CDR3 sequence reads: CASSLGSGLLGETQYF. Here the CDR3 DNA reads TGTGCCAGCAGCCTAGGATCGGGACTCCTGGGGGAGACCCAGTACTTC.

This clonotype has a count of ten or more. The chain recombines TRBV5-1 with TRBJ2-5; perhaps TRBD1 as D (5 bases). Trimming took off 5 bases at V and 4 bases at J, with 9 bases between the two ends. CDR1 is SGHRS, CDR2 YFSETQ, per germline. The CDR3 extends over 12 amino acids. Here the CDR3 reads CASRQGGETQYF. In nucleotides, the CDR3 is TGCGCCAGCAGGCAGGGCGGAGAGACCCAGTACTTC.

In its sample, this clonotype was seen many times. V is TRBV5-1 and J is TRBJ1-6, with D possibly TRBD1 on 6 matching bases. The CDR3 runs 16 residues. Per the germline V gene, CDR1 is SGHRS and CDR2 is YFSETQ. Trimming left V 0 bases short and J 7 bases short, with 14 bases between. The CDR3, as DNA: TGCGCCAGCAGCTTGGCCCAGGGGTCGGACAATTCACCCCTCCACTTT. This encodes CASSLAQGSDNSPLHF.

The genes are TRBV20-1 and TRBJ1-4, with D possibly matching TRBD1 (6 bases). Trimming took off 6 bases at V and 8 bases at J, with 19 bases between the two ends. Germline CDR1 DFQATT, CDR2 SNEGSKA (reference sequence). The CDR3 runs to 14 residues. This CDR3 is CSAPFQGTGEKLFF. CDR3 DNA: TGCAGTGCACCTTTCCAGGGGACGGGAGAAAAACTGTTTTTT.

CDR3 DNA: TGTGCCAGCAGCCCCGGGACAGGTCTGGGGGATACGCAGTATTTT. Translation gives CASSPGTGLGDTQYF. V usage is TRBV5-4 and J usage is TRBJ2-3; TRBD1 aligns across 8 bases. The CDR3 has 15 amino acids. The V gene end was trimmed by 4 bases and the J gene end by 6 bases; junction bases not matched to a gene: 10. CDR1 and CDR2 from the germline V gene are SGHNT and YYREEE (reference sequence).

This clonotype has ten or more counts. The chain carries TRBV30 and TRBJ1-5; tentatively, D is TRBD1 (6 bases). The CDR3 length is 17 residues. Between the trimmed V and J ends, which lost 2 bases and 0 bases, there was a span of 17 bases. The germline V gene encodes CDR1 GTSNPN and CDR2 SVGIG (reference sequence). Here the CDR3 DNA reads TGTGCCTGGAGTAAGGACAGACACGGACTTAGCAATCAGCCCCAGCATTTT. Protein product: CAWSKDRHGLSNQPQHF.

This clonotype was recorded at least ten times. The chain employs TRBV6-4 and TRBJ2-3; 7 nucleotides align to TRBD2. CDR1 is MRHNA, CDR2 SNTAGT, per germline. This CDR3 is 15 amino acids long. Trimming at V came to 5 bases and at J to 1 base, leaving 6 bases not matched to a gene. The CDR3 DNA reads as TGTGCCAGCAGTCCCGCGGGGGAGGGCACAGATACGCAGTATTTT. Residues: CASSPAGEGTDTQYF.

In its sample, this clonotype was seen many times. The gene calls are TRBV7-2 and TRBJ2-7; tentative D call: TRBD2 (5 bases). The CDR3 has 15 residues. Germline V gene sequence: CDR1 SGHTA, CDR2 FQGNSA. V lost 2 bases, J lost 0 bases, and 11 bases lay in between. The CDR3 bases are TGTGCCAGCAGCTTAACCGGGGTGGCCTCCTACGAGCAGTACTTC. Residues: CASSLTGVASYEQYF.

This clonotype appeared many times. V gene TRBV12-3 or TRBV12-4 combines with J gene TRBJ2-7; D remains ambiguous. V shed 6 bases and J shed 2 bases, with 11 bases lying between them. The CDR3 loop spans 13 amino acids. The DNA for the CDR3 is TGTGCCAGCAGAGAGACCGGTACCTACGAGCAGTACTTC. Its protein product is CASRETGTYEQYF.

This clonotype was picked up many times. The rearrangement uses TRBV5-1 and TRBJ2-3, with D uncertain. Germline lookup yields CDR1 SGHRS and CDR2 YFSETQ. This CDR3 contains 15 residues. V shed 4 bases and J shed 3 bases, with 15 bases lying between them. The CDR3 sequence: CASSAGIPGTDTQYF. CDR3 bases: TGCGCCAGCAGCGCTGGGATCCCTGGGACAGATACGCAGTATTTT. The variable domain in full, with the rest retrieved from reference TRBV5-1 and TRBJ2-3, is KAGVTQTPRYLIKTRGQQVTLSCSPISGHRSVSWYQQTPGQGLQFLFEYFSETQRNKGNFPGRFSGRQFSNSRSEMNVSTLELGDSALYLCASSAGIPGTDTQYFGPGTRLTVL.

This clonotype has at least ten counts. The V gene is TRBV6-1, the J gene TRBJ2-1; 10 bases are a match to TRBD2. The V gene's germline CDR1 is MNHNS and CDR2 SASEGT. V lost 7 bases, J lost 8 bases, and 11 bases stayed unmatched. The CDR3 extends over 15 amino acids. CDR3 DNA sequence: TGTGCCAGCAATAACCCGGGACTAGCGTCCGATGAGCAGTTCTTC. Translating gives CASNNPGLASDEQFF.

This clonotype was seen only a few times. V usage is TRBV6-5 and J usage is TRBJ2-3, with TRBD1 as a possible D gene (5 bases). Trimming shortened V by 1 base and J by 0 bases, and 8 bases separated the two germline ends. Germline-derived CDR1 and CDR2 are MNHEY and SVGAGI. This CDR3 is 15 amino acids long. CDR3 protein: CASSYFQGSTDTQYF. For the CDR3, the DNA is TGTGCCAGCAGTTACTTCCAGGGTAGCACAGATACGCAGTATTTT.

This clonotype was recorded many times. The chain is built from TRBV4-3 and TRBJ2-1; D perhaps matches TRBD2 (7 bases). Germline CDR1 and CDR2: LGHNA and YSLEER. This CDR3 is built from 15 residues. Trimming removed 0 bases at V and 8 bases at J, with 14 bases between. DNA of the CDR3: TGCGCCAGCAGCCAAGAAGAGGCGGGGGCTTATGAGCAGTTCTTC. This translates into CASSQEEAGAYEQFF.

This clonotype was counted many times. CDR3 sequence reads: CASSARGASSYEQYF. CDR3 bases: TGTGCCAGCAGTGCCCGGGGGGCAAGCTCCTACGAGCAGTACTTC. The chain joins TRBV6-1 to TRBJ2-7; D may be TRBD2 (7 bases). There are 15 residues in the CDR3. Germline V CDR1 and CDR2: MNHNS, SASEGT. The ends were cut back, 4 bases at V and 0 bases at J, with 13 bases in the middle.

This clonotype has at least ten counts. The chain uses TRBV29-1 and TRBJ2-2; 11 bases align to TRBD2. The CDR3 has 15 residues. Germline V gene lookup returns CDR1 SQVTM and CDR2 ANQGSEA. J gave up 4 bases and V 7 bases, and 8 bases lay outside the gene matches. The CDR3 spells CSGTGTSGTTGELFF. The DNA of the CDR3 is TGCAGCGGTACCGGGACTAGCGGAACCACCGGGGAGCTGTTTTTT.

This clonotype has ten or more counts. CDR3 region: CASREGQANYNEQFF. The CDR3 DNA follows: TGTGCCAGCAGGGAGGGGCAGGCCAACTACAATGAGCAGTTCTTC. The V call is TRBV12-3 or TRBV12-4, the J call TRBJ2-1, with D possibly being TRBD2 (6 bases). CDR3 length: 15 amino acids. V was clipped by 6 bases and J by 3 bases, with 15 bases between them.

This clonotype has a count of ten or more. The chain joins TRBV5-1 to TRBJ1-6; tentative D call: TRBD1 (6 bases). The germline V and J ends were trimmed by 4 bases and 0 bases, with 11 bases remaining between them. The CDR3 loop spans 16 amino acids. CDR1 and CDR2 from the germline V gene are SGHRS and YFSETQ. This chain's CDR3 is CASSPRTVSYNSPLHF. CDR3 nucleotide sequence: TGCGCCAGCAGCCCCAGGACAGTCTCCTATAATTCACCCCTCCACTTT. Complete variable domain (other parts from reference TRBV5-1 and TRBJ1-6): KAGVTQTPRYLIKTRGQQVTLSCSPISGHRSVSWYQQTPGQGLQFLFEYFSETQRNKGNFPGRFSGRQFSNSRSEMNVSTLELGDSALYLCASSPRTVSYNSPLHFGNGTRLTVT.

This clonotype was seen at least ten times. The chain has TRBV24-1 and TRBJ2-1, with 8 nucleotides matching TRBD2. The CDR3 runs to 16 residues. Trimming at V came to 3 bases and at J to 7 bases, leaving 10 bases not matched to a gene. CDR1 is KGHDR, CDR2 SFDVKD, per germline. The CDR3 nucleotides read TGTGCCACCAGTGATACCCGGGGGGGCCGTGGGAATGAGCAGTTCTTC. As protein: CATSDTRGGRGNEQFF.

The rearrangement joins TRBV11-2 to TRBJ2-1; D is uncertain. The CDR3 has 15 residues. The V and J ends lost 3 bases and 0 bases respectively, with 9 bases between them. Germline V gene data show CDR1 as SGHAT and CDR2 as FQNNGV. CDR3 DNA sequence: TGTGCCAGCAGCTTCGCCCTACACTCCTACAATGAGCAGTTCTTC. Its protein is CASSFALHSYNEQFF.

Many counts were recorded for this clonotype. V is TRBV6-1 and J is TRBJ1-1; maybe TRBD1 (6 bases). Trimming took off 5 bases at V and 4 bases at J, with 14 bases between the two ends. Germline V gene data show CDR1 as MNHNS and CDR2 as SASEGT. This CDR3 comprises 14 residues. CDR3 bases: TGTGCCAGCAGTCAACAGGGCCCGGGCACTGAAGCTTTCTTT. Its translation is CASSQQGPGTEAFF.